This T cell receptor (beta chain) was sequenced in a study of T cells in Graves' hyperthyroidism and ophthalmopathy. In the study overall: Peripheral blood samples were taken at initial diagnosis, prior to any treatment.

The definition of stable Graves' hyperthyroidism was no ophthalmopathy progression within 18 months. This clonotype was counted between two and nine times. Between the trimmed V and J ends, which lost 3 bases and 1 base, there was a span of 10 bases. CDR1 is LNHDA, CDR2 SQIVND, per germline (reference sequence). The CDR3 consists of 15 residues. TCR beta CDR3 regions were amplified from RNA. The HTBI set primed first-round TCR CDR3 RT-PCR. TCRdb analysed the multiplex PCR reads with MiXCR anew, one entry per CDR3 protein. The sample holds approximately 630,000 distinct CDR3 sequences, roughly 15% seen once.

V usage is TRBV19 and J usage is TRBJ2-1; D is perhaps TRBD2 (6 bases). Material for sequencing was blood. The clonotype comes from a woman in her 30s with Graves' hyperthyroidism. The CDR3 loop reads CASSIGGLSYNEQFF. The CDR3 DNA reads TGTGCCAGTAGTATTGGGGGGTTATCCTACAATGAGCAGTTCTTC.